The 3 T cell receptor beta chains below come from one sample, sequenced in a study of T cells in Graves' hyperthyroidism and ophthalmopathy. Amplified regions were TCR beta CDR3 sequences from RNA transcripts. Initially, a first-round RT-PCR of the TCR CDR3 employed the HTBI primer set. MiXCR, run by TCRdb on the multiplex PCR reads, gives a single entry per CDR3 protein. Of approximately 430,000 distinct CDR3 sequences detected, about 15% appear once; the ten largest clones hold roughly an eighth. Specimen: blood. These receptors all stem from a man aged 18-30 years with Graves' ophthalmopathy.

This clonotype was seen at least ten times. V is TRBV11-1 and J is TRBJ1-2, with 7 positions matching TRBD1. The CDR3 is 14 residues long. The trim removed 5 bases at V and 7 bases at J, leaving 10 bases unmatched. Germline V gives CDR1 SGHAT, CDR2 FQDESV (reference sequence). The CDR3 DNA is TGTGCCAGCAGCCCCGACGACAGGGCAGCTGGCTACACCTTC. It codes for CASSPDDRAAGYTF. The full variable domain, in which reference TRBV11-1 and TRBJ1-2 provide the parts outside the CDR3, is EAEVAQSPRYKITEKSQAVAFWCDPISGHATLYWYRQILGQGPELLVQFQDESVVDDSQLPKDRFSAERLKGVDSTLKIQPAELGDSAMYLCASSPDDRAAGYTFGSGTRLTVV.

In its sample, this clonotype was seen a few times. V and J are TRBV19 and TRBJ1-1; D perhaps matches TRBD1 (6 bases). Trimming took 10 bases from V and 5 from J, leaving 23 bases between them. This CDR3 is 15 amino acids long. Germline V CDR1 and CDR2: LNHDA, SQIVND (reference sequence). CDR3 in amino acids: CATRTHFTGWTEAFF. CDR3 nucleotide sequence: TGTGCCACCCGGACCCATTTTACAGGGTGGACTGAAGCTTTCTTT.

This clonotype has a handful of counts. The chain carries TRBV4-1 and TRBJ1-4; a possible D gene is TRBD1 (5 bases). From germline, CDR1 is MGHRA and CDR2 YSYEKL. The CDR3 runs to 15 residues. Trimming shortened V by 2 bases and J by 0 bases, and 7 bases separated the two germline ends. The CDR3 DNA reads as TGCGCCAGCAGCCAACCGACAGCAACTAATGAAAAACTGTTTTTT. Its protein product is CASSQPTATNEKLFF.